The 2 T cell receptor beta chains below all came from one sample that was sequenced in a study of T cells in women clearing cervical HPV infection. TCRdb's table, derived via immunoSEQ multiplex PCR, lists solely in-frame clones and lacks some. This sample contains 23,000 or so clones. Sequencing was performed on blood buffy coat. These receptors were collected from a woman aged 18 to 75 with a cervical HPV16 infection that either progressed to CIN3+ or cleared (not recorded which).

Remarks on this clone: The CDR3 end lies 3 residues beyond the end of the read and is filled in from the germline J gene. The chain has TRBV5-4 and TRBJ1-5; D gene uncertain. The CDR3 sequence is 15 residues long. Germline-derived CDR1 and CDR2 are SGHNT and YYREEE (reference sequence). Between the trimmed V and J ends, which lost 4 bases and 3 bases, there was a span of 14 bases. The CDR3 DNA, read in part, is TGTGCCAGCAGCCGGGGTCCAGGCACCAATCAGCCC. Amino acids: CASSRGPGTNQP. The full CDR3 sequence reads CASSRGPGTNQPQHF.

To note about this clone: With the read ending 3 residues before the CDR3 end, the germline J gene is used to fill in that end. The rearrangement uses TRBV20-1 and TRBJ2-5, with TRBD2 identical over 7 bases. The CDR3 covers 12 residues. The germline V gene has CDR1 DFQATT and CDR2 SNEGSKA (reference sequence). The V segment lost 6 bases and the J segment 2 bases; nucleotides outside the gene matches: 3. CDR3 loop: CSARAGQETQYF. Incomplete CDR3 DNA: TGCAGTGCCCGAGCGGGGCAAGAGACC.